This entry features one TCR beta chain sequence. This sample is part of a study of blood T cell repertoires in COVID-19. Study background: The study drew acute and convalescent COVID-19 samples from the United States, Italy and Spain.

Study members were between about 18 and 100 years old and lived in approximately 25 US regions. Here immunoSEQ multiplex PCR was the method, and the copy in TCRdb shows in-frame clones only, minus some. The sample lists around 320,000 clones; roughly nine tenths were seen once. The V end lost 7 bases, the J end lost 4 bases, and 28 bases lay between the germline ends. The CDR3 has 19 amino acids. Germline-derived CDR1 and CDR2 are SNHLY and FYNNEI. This TCR was sampled from a woman aged 25-40 years who had been exposed to COVID-19. This rearrangement joins TRBV2 to TRBJ1-4; D might be TRBD1 (5 bases). The sample was PBMCs or T cells enriched from blood (not recorded which). For the CDR3, the DNA is TGTGCCAGCATTAAGCCCTCCAGGGAATGGGCCCGGCGTAATGAAAAACTGTTTTTT. Encoded protein: CASIKPSREWARRNEKLFF.